One and the same sample provided the 30 T cell receptor beta chains below, sequenced in a study of somatic mutations in cytotoxic T cells in rheumatoid arthritis. Measured with immunoSEQ multiplex PCR; TCRdb has only the in-frame clones, and not every one. The sample lists 15,000 to 20,000 clones; about 72% were seen once. The sample consisted of CD8+ T cells sorted from blood. The receptors originated from an adult with rheumatoid arthritis.

This clone ranks as medium-sized. The CDR3 region has the DNA TGTGCCAGCAGTGAGGGGAACACCGGGGAGCTGTTTTTT. Encoded protein: CASSEGNTGELFF. The rearrangement joins TRBV6-4 to TRBJ2-2, with D unclear. This CDR3 has 13 residues. V shed 3 bases and J shed 1 base, with 3 bases lying between them. Germline V gives CDR1 MRHNA, CDR2 SNTAGT.

This clone was seen once. The V gene is TRBV13, the J gene TRBJ2-1, with D tentatively TRBD2 (7 bases). Between the trimmed V and J ends, which lost 6 bases and 3 bases, there was a span of 18 bases. The CDR3 runs to 16 residues. From germline, CDR1 is PRHDT and CDR2 FYEKMQ (reference sequence). In DNA, the CDR3 is TGTGCCAGCAGACCAAACTCCGGGGGGCTCTACAATGAGCAGTTCTTC. It yields the protein CASRPNSGGLYNEQFF.

This clone was recorded a few times. J is TRBJ1-1 and V is TRBV23-1, with D uncertain. TRBV23-1 is given ORF status, its function remaining uncertain. V lost 3 bases and J 8 bases, leaving 10 bases between the germline ends. The CDR3 runs 12 residues. Here the CDR3 DNA reads TGCGCCAGCAGTCATCGGTGGGGAGAAGCTTTCTTT. Its protein product is CASSHRWGEAFF.

This sequence joins TRBV30 and TRBJ1-2, with a tentative D call TRBD1 (5 bases). Trimming took 3 bases from V and 4 from J, leaving 12 bases between them. The V gene's germline CDR1 is GTSNPN and CDR2 SVGIG (reference sequence). This CDR3 spans 13 amino acids. The CDR3 DNA reads TGTGCCTGGAGAGCGGGACCCAGCTATGGCTACACCTTC. This encodes CAWRAGPSYGYTF.

This chain connects TRBV27 to TRBJ2-7; D might be TRBD1 (5 bases). V dropped 6 bases and J dropped 2 bases, with 11 bases sitting between them. This CDR3 has 13 amino acids. The germline gives CDR1 MNHEY, CDR2 SMNVEV (reference sequence). The DNA for the CDR3 is TGTGCCAGCAGCTGGGGCAGGACCTACGAGCAGTACTTC. The encoded protein is CASSWGRTYEQYF.

The chain combines TRBV7-2 with TRBJ1-3; D possibly corresponds to TRBD1 (6 bases). Trimming took 2 bases from V and 8 from J, leaving 13 bases between them. This CDR3 has 14 amino acids. Germline V gives CDR1 SGHTA, CDR2 FQGNSA. CDR3 residues: CASSLQGNRDTIYF. CDR3 nucleotides: TGTGCCAGCAGCTTACAGGGGAACCGAGACACCATATATTTT.

The chain uses TRBV29-1 and TRBJ2-5; a weak D match, TRBD2 (6 bases). V was cut by 0 bases and J by 1 base, with 9 bases left in between. The germline V gene encodes CDR1 SQVTM and CDR2 ANQGSEA. The CDR3 contains 14 residues. The CDR3 region is CSVEDLGGQETQYF. DNA for the CDR3: TGCAGCGTTGAAGATCTCGGGGGCCAAGAGACCCAGTACTTC.

The chain couples TRBV6-1 to TRBJ2-1; 11 bases match TRBD2. After removal of 6 bases from V and 8 bases from J, the junction contained 9 bases not matched to a gene. The CDR3 extends over 15 amino acids. Germline-derived CDR1 and CDR2 are MNHNS and SASEGT. Here the CDR3 DNA reads TGTGCCAGCAGACATACTAGCGGGGGCCCATATGAGCAGTTCTTC. It is translated as CASRHTSGGPYEQFF.

For this clone: A much larger clone lies a single base off, so this may be a read error. The J gene is TRBJ1-4, the V gene TRBV5-6; D is possibly TRBD1 (6 bases). Trimming stripped 0 bases from V and 6 bases from J, with 15 bases between. The germline gives CDR1 SGHDT, CDR2 YYEEEE. The CDR3 has 16 residues. Here the CDR3 DNA reads TGTGCCAGCAGCTTGGGATTTGGGGGGCGCGATGAAAAACTGTTTTTT. It codes for CASSLGFGGRDEKLFF.

The chain couples TRBV15 to TRBJ2-1; 15 positions agree with TRBD2. The CDR3 contains 17 residues. Germline CDR1 reads LNHNV; CDR2 reads YYDKDF (reference sequence). Losses at the gene ends were 0 bases for V and 6 bases for J; bases not matched to a gene: 3. DNA of the CDR3: TGTGCCACCAGCAGAGATAGGACTAGCGGGGGGGCCAATGAGCAGTTCTTC. It yields the protein CATSRDRTSGGANEQFF.

The V and J genes are TRBV30 and TRBJ1-3; D gene unclear. V was cut by 5 bases and J by 4 bases, with 12 bases left in between. Germline CDR1 GTSNPN, CDR2 SVGIG (reference sequence). The CDR3 loop spans 13 amino acids. The CDR3 coding sequence is TGTGCCTGGGAGAGAGGAGACGGAAACACCATATATTTT. Its translation: CAWERGDGNTIYF. Filled out from reference TRBV30 and TRBJ1-3, the complete variable domain reads SQTIHQWPATLVQPVGSPLSLECTVEGTSNPNLYWYRQAAGRGLQLLFYSVGIGQISSEVPQNLSASRPQDRQFILSSKKLLLSDSGFYLCAWERGDGNTIYFGEGSWLTVV.

The chain carries TRBV7-9 and TRBJ2-2; maybe TRBD1 (6 bases). CDR3 length equals 14 residues. Looked up from germline, CDR1 is SEHNR and CDR2 is FQNEAQ (reference sequence). Trimming took off 5 bases at V and 4 bases at J, with 11 bases between the two ends. CDR3 bases: TGTGCCAGCAGCACCGGGACAAGCACCGGGGAGCTGTTTTTT. Translation gives CASSTGTSTGELFF.

The table lists this clone with a few counts. The chain couples TRBV4-1 to TRBJ1-1; D ambiguous. The CDR3 contains 12 residues. Trimming removed 0 bases from V and 6 bases from J, with 5 bases in between. Germline assignment: CDR1 MGHRA and CDR2 YSYEKL. In DNA, the CDR3 is TGCGCCAGCAGCCAAGATCCCGCTGAAGCTTTCTTT. Translated: CASSQDPAEAFF.

The rearrangement joins TRBV27 to TRBJ1-1; no firm D call. This CDR3 contains 13 residues. The V and J ends lost 3 bases and 0 bases respectively, with 5 bases between them. Germline CDR1 is MNHEY and CDR2 is SMNVEV (reference sequence). The CDR3 nucleotides read TGTGCCAGCAGTTTCTCTGTGAACACTGAAGCTTTCTTT. Residues: CASSFSVNTEAFF.

This clone was recorded a few times. V is TRBV6-4 and J is TRBJ2-6, with D unresolved. In germline, CDR1 is MRHNA, CDR2 SNTAGT. The CDR3 extends over 16 amino acids. The V end lost 0 bases, the J end lost 0 bases, and 6 bases lay between the germline ends. The CDR3 coding sequence is TGTGCCAGCAGTGACTCTCGCGGCTCTGGGGCCAACGTCCTGACTTTC. This sequence encodes CASSDSRGSGANVLTF.

This chain uses TRBV6-5 with TRBJ1-1, with TRBD1 as a possible D gene (5 bases). CDR3 size: 14 residues. Looked up from germline, CDR1 is MNHEY and CDR2 is SVGAGI. Trimming stripped 2 bases from V and 1 base from J, with 8 bases between. CDR3 amino acids: CASSYRGPNTEAFF. The CDR3 nucleotides read TGTGCCAGCAGTTACCGGGGACCGAACACTGAAGCTTTCTTT.

V and J are TRBV27 and TRBJ1-1, with TRBD1 identical over 10 bases. The CDR3 totals 12 residues. Germline trimming cut 6 bases from V and 5 bases from J; bases unmatched to any gene: 0. Germline CDR1 is MNHEY and CDR2 is SMNVEV (reference sequence). CDR3 protein: CASRDRGTEAFF. The CDR3, as DNA: TGTGCCAGCAGGGACAGGGGGACTGAAGCTTTCTTT.

This chain links TRBV11-3 with TRBJ2-5, with 8 bases that match TRBD2. This CDR3 has 17 amino acids. The trim removed 4 bases at V and 5 bases at J, leaving 15 bases unmatched. Germline CDR1 and CDR2: SGHNT and YENEEA. This CDR3 is CASSSQDRGGGRETQYF. For the CDR3, the DNA is TGTGCCAGCAGCTCCCAAGACCGGGGGGGCGGCCGGGAGACCCAGTACTTC.

The chain uses TRBV29-1 and TRBJ2-7, with D possibly matching TRBD2 (5 bases). The germline CDR1 and CDR2 sequences are SQVTM and ANQGSEA. The CDR3 is made up of 13 amino acids. Between the trimmed V and J ends, which lost 4 bases and 0 bases, there was a span of 10 bases. CDR3 residues: CSVVSGDSYEQYF. The CDR3 nucleotides are TGCAGCGTTGTGAGCGGAGACTCCTACGAGCAGTACTTC.

This chain connects TRBV5-2 to TRBJ2-6; the DNA was not compared with TRBD2, the D call given in the table. TRBV5-2 is a pseudogene locus. The CDR3 is made up of 17 amino acids. The CDR3 here is CASNEACTQSRANVLTF. The CDR3 DNA reads TGTGCCAGCAATGAGGCATGTACACAAAGTCGGGCCAACGTCCTGACTTTC.

This clone showed up just a few times. The rearrangement joins TRBV11-2 to TRBJ2-7, with no clear D. Between the trimmed V and J ends, which lost 2 bases and 4 bases, there was a span of 12 bases. CDR3 length: 14 residues. Germline V gene sequence: CDR1 SGHAT, CDR2 FQNNGV. The CDR3: CASSLPIDGYEQYF. CDR3 nucleotides: TGTGCCAGCAGCTTACCTATTGACGGTTACGAGCAGTACTTC.

J is TRBJ2-1 and V is TRBV14; a possible D gene is TRBD1 (6 bases). Per germline, CDR1 SGHDN and CDR2 FVKESK. The CDR3 has 13 residues. V was trimmed by 4 bases and J by 4 bases, leaving 8 bases between them. The CDR3 DNA sequence: TGTGCCAGCAGCCCACAGGGTTACAATGAGCAGTTCTTC. Encoded protein: CASSPQGYNEQFF.

The rearrangement uses TRBV28 and TRBJ2-7, with TRBD2 matching over 10 bases. Unmatched junction bases numbered 10, after V lost 5 bases and J lost 3 bases. The CDR3 is 16 residues long. Germline assignment: CDR1 MDHEN and CDR2 SYDVKM. CDR3 region: CASSSGGASAYYEQYV. CDR3 in DNA: TGTGCCAGCAGTAGCGGGGGGGCGTCCGCGTACTACGAGCAGTACGTC.

The chain is built from TRBV19 and TRBJ2-1; D perhaps matches TRBD1 (6 bases). This CDR3 is built from 15 residues. Trimming removed 1 base at V and 4 bases at J, with 11 bases between. CDR1 and CDR2 (germline): LNHDA, SQIVND (reference sequence). The CDR3 DNA reads TGTGCCAGTAGTATAGTTTCACAGGGATACAATGAGCAGTTCTTC. It translates to CASSIVSQGYNEQFF. The full variable domain, its missing parts supplied by reference TRBV19 and TRBJ2-1, is DGGITQSPKYLFRKEGQNVTLSCEQNLNHDAMYWYRQDPGQGLRLIYYSQIVNDFQKGDIAEGYSVSREKKESFPLTVTSAQKNPTAFYLCASSIVSQGYNEQFFGPGTRLTVL.

The gene calls are TRBV14 and TRBJ1-1; 9 bases align to TRBD1. This CDR3 spans 15 amino acids. With V trimmed by 4 bases and J by 8 bases, 11 bases remained unmatched. Germline V CDR1 and CDR2: SGHDN, FVKESK. The CDR3 nucleotides read TGTGCCAGCAGCCCTCGCCGGGACAGGGCTTGGGAAGCTTTCTTT. Encoded protein: CASSPRRDRAWEAFF.

This rearrangement joins TRBV4-1 to TRBJ1-1; no definite D call. This CDR3 spans 11 amino acids. Germline CDR1 MGHRA, CDR2 YSYEKL. V was clipped by 2 bases and J by 11 bases, with 9 bases between them. The chain's CDR3 is CASSQNRRAFF. CDR3 nucleotide sequence: TGCGCCAGCAGCCAAAACAGAAGGGCTTTCTTT.

The chain links TRBV11-2 to TRBJ2-1; TRBD2 aligns across 7 bases. The CDR3 runs 13 residues. Germline V gene sequence: CDR1 SGHAT, CDR2 FQNNGV. With V trimmed by 4 bases and J by 10 bases, 7 bases remained unmatched. Here the CDR3 DNA reads TGTGCCAGCAGCTCCAAGATGGGGGGGGAGCAGTTCTTC. This sequence encodes CASSSKMGGEQFF. Complete variable domain (other parts from reference TRBV11-2 and TRBJ2-1): EAGVAQSPRYKIIEKRQSVAFWCNPISGHATLYWYQQILGQGPKLLIQFQNNGVVDDSQLPKDRFSAERLKGVDSTLKIQPAKLEDSAVYLCASSSKMGGEQFFGPGTRLTVL.

The V and J genes are TRBV5-1 and TRBJ2-7; perhaps TRBD2 as D (7 bases). Deletions cut 0 bases from V and 2 bases from J, with 12 bases between. CDR1 and CDR2 (germline): SGHRS, YFSETQ. The CDR3 contains 15 residues. The CDR3 nucleotides are TGCGCCAGCAGCTTGGCCGGCGGGGGCACCTACGAGCAGTACTTC. Translated, it gives CASSLAGGGTYEQYF.

This clone was observed a single time. This chain connects TRBV9 to TRBJ2-2; 12 bases line up with TRBD2. Germline V gene data show CDR1 as SGDLS and CDR2 as YYNGEE. The CDR3 runs 15 residues. The V gene end was trimmed by 4 bases and the J gene end by 7 bases; junction bases not matched to a gene: 5. CDR3 sequence reads: CASSPTSGGIGELFF. As DNA, the CDR3 is TGTGCCAGCAGCCCTACTAGCGGGGGGATCGGGGAGCTGTTTTTT.

The chain is built from TRBV6-5 and TRBJ2-3; D gene uncertain. The V gene's germline CDR1 is MNHEY and CDR2 SVGAGI. This CDR3 comprises 16 residues. Trimming pared 0 bases from V and 6 bases from J, leaving 16 bases between. In DNA, the CDR3 is TGTGCCAGCAGTTACTCCTCGGGCCAAACCAGGGATACGCAGTATTTT. Translation: CASSYSSGQTRDTQYF.